These 32 T cell receptor beta chains originate from one sample sequenced in a study of T-cell reconstitution after alpha-beta-depleted transplantation in children. During its preparation, the TCRbeta library received unique molecular identifiers. One entry per CDR3 protein results from TCRdb running MiXCR on the PCR reads. Here the sample spans a few hundred thousand distinct CDR3 sequences, around 46% being singletons. The sample in question was PBMCs, obtained before TCRalphabeta/CD19-depleted stem cell transplant. These receptors were collected from a girl aged 2 to 10 with aplastic anemia, due to receive a stem cell transplant.

The J gene is TRBJ2-3, the V gene TRBV28, with 8 bases identical to TRBD2. With V trimmed by 2 bases and J by 5 bases, 9 bases remained unmatched. CDR3 length: 16 amino acids. CDR1 and CDR2 from the germline V gene are MDHEN and SYDVKM. The CDR3 coding sequence is TGTGCCAGCAGTTTAAAACCGGGGGGGCAGGGAGATACGCAGTATTTT. This sequence encodes CASSLKPGGQGDTQYF.

This clonotype was detected a few times. This chain connects TRBV20-1 to TRBJ1-3, with D unclear. The V end was cut by 3 bases, the J end by 0 bases, with 9 bases between. Germline V lookup: CDR1 DFQATT, CDR2 SNEGSKA (reference sequence). There are 14 residues in the CDR3. CDR3 amino acids: CSARPGNSGNTIYF. In nucleotides, the CDR3 is TGCAGTGCTAGGCCAGGAAACTCTGGAAACACCATATATTTT.

This sequence joins TRBV5-1 and TRBJ2-7; D is perhaps TRBD2 (6 bases). The ends were cut back, 1 base at V and 5 bases at J, with 10 bases in the middle. CDR3 length: 13 residues. Germline lookup yields CDR1 SGHRS and CDR2 YFSETQ. As DNA, the CDR3 is TGCGCCAGCAGCTTGACTAGCACCCACGAGCAGTACTTC. This codes for CASSLTSTHEQYF.

The chain employs TRBV20-1 and TRBJ2-7; a weak D match, TRBD2 (5 bases). This CDR3 spans 13 amino acids. Per germline, CDR1 DFQATT and CDR2 SNEGSKA (reference sequence). Trimming left V 3 bases short and J 3 bases short, with 12 bases between. This CDR3 reads CSARPAGGYEQYF. The DNA for the CDR3 is TGCAGTGCTAGGCCGGCGGGCGGCTACGAGCAGTACTTC.

This clonotype came up many times. The chain combines TRBV20-1 with TRBJ2-1, with D unresolved. Germline V gene data show CDR1 as DFQATT and CDR2 as SNEGSKA (reference sequence). CDR3 length: 12 residues. The germline V and J ends were trimmed by 5 bases and 6 bases, with 11 bases remaining between them. The CDR3 region has the DNA TGCAGTGCTGCCGTCCTCGGCAATGAGCAGTTCTTC. Translation: CSAAVLGNEQFF.

The genes are TRBV6-2 or TRBV6-3 and TRBJ2-1; D remains unclear. V was shortened by 5 bases and J by 6 bases, with 11 bases between the two germline ends. Germline V gene lookup returns CDR1 MNHEY and CDR2 SVGEGT. The CDR3 has 13 residues. CDR3 residues: CASSLYYGNEQFF. The CDR3 DNA is TGTGCCAGCAGTCTGTACTATGGCAATGAGCAGTTCTTC.

This clonotype was counted only a few times. The rearrangement uses TRBV11-2 and TRBJ1-2; no firm D call. The V end lost 5 bases, the J end lost 3 bases, and 13 bases lay between the germline ends. The germline gives CDR1 SGHAT, CDR2 FQNNGV. CDR3 length equals 14 residues. In DNA form, the CDR3 reads TGTGCCAGCAGCCCAGCGGCCCGGGACTATGGCTACACCTTC. Translation gives CASSPAARDYGYTF.

This chain links TRBV20-1 with TRBJ1-3, with D maybe TRBD1 (5 bases). The CDR3 consists of 13 residues. Trimming removed 4 bases at V and 0 bases at J, with 7 bases between. Germline CDR1 DFQATT, CDR2 SNEGSKA (reference sequence). The CDR3 DNA reads TGCAGTGCTACAGGGATCTCTGGAAACACCATATATTTT. This gives the protein CSATGISGNTIYF.

A remark on this clonotype: This may be a read error, as it is one base from a much larger clone. The J gene is TRBJ2-5, the V gene TRBV7-2; 9 bases are shared with TRBD1. The trim removed 4 bases at V and 8 bases at J, leaving 5 bases unmatched. Germline CDR1 and CDR2: SGHTA and FQGNSA. This CDR3 has 13 amino acids. The CDR3 DNA reads as TGTGCCAGCAGCTCGACAGGGGGGCACACCCAGTACTTC. It yields the protein CASSSTGGHTQYF.

This chain links TRBV5-5 with TRBJ2-1; possibly TRBD1 or TRBD2 for D (5 bases each). The CDR3 totals 15 residues. CDR1 and CDR2 (germline): SGHKS, YYEKEE (reference sequence). Deletions cut 0 bases from V and 9 bases from J, with 16 bases between. The CDR3 spells CASSLGGSPPTEQFF. CDR3 nucleotides: TGTGCCAGCAGCTTGGGGGGGTCCCCACCCACTGAGCAGTTCTTC.

This clonotype is a singleton in its sample. The chain joins TRBV27 to TRBJ2-7; 8 bases line up with TRBD2. From germline, CDR1 is MNHEY and CDR2 SMNVEV (reference sequence). The CDR3 extends over 15 amino acids. Trimming cost V 6 bases and J 0 bases; bases outside gene matches: 7. The CDR3 nucleotides are TGTGCCAGCAGGGTAAGCGGGAGTATCTCCTACGAGCAGTACTTC. This translates into CASRVSGSISYEQYF.

V usage is TRBV6-5 and J usage is TRBJ2-3; perhaps TRBD1 as D (6 bases). The CDR3 is 14 amino acids. V lost 2 bases and J 1 base, leaving 7 bases between the germline ends. CDR1 is MNHEY, CDR2 SVGAGI, per germline. CDR3 nucleotides: TGTGCCAGCAGTTACAGGACAGGCACAGATACGCAGTATTTT. Translation: CASSYRTGTDTQYF.

V gene TRBV9 combines with J gene TRBJ2-7; D remains unclear. This CDR3 region has 15 residues. V was trimmed by 2 bases and J by 0 bases, leaving 12 bases between them. Germline lookup yields CDR1 SGDLS and CDR2 YYNGEE. The CDR3 DNA reads TGTGCCAGCAGCGTCCGGCCGGCTAGCTCCTACGAGCAGTACTTC. Translation: CASSVRPASSYEQYF.

The table lists this clonotype with many counts. The chain employs TRBV7-2 and TRBJ2-1, with a tentative D call TRBD1 (6 bases). Germline CDR1 is SGHTA and CDR2 is FQGNSA. This CDR3 has 16 amino acids. The V and J ends lost 7 bases and 5 bases respectively, with 21 bases between them. The CDR3 protein is CASTQGYGMPNNEQFF. Here the CDR3 DNA reads TGTGCCAGCACCCAGGGGTACGGGATGCCCAACAATGAGCAGTTCTTC.

The CDR3 nucleotides read TGTGCCAGCAGTTTAGTGGACGGACTACCCCTCCACTTT. This codes for CASSLVDGLPLHF. The chain recombines TRBV27 with TRBJ1-6; no firm D call. The V and J ends lost 2 bases and 12 bases respectively, with 11 bases between them. The CDR3 is 13 residues long. CDR1 and CDR2 (germline): MNHEY, SMNVEV (reference sequence).

This clonotype occurred many times. The chain is built from TRBV12-3 or TRBV12-4 and TRBJ1-1; D is unclear. The CDR3 extends over 12 amino acids. V was clipped by 5 bases and J by 7 bases, with 11 bases between them. CDR3 nucleotide sequence: TGTGCCAGCAGTCCCTTTTCATATGAAGCTTTCTTT. Protein: CASSPFSYEAFF.

This clonotype was picked up many times. The chain couples TRBV28 to TRBJ2-4, with D perhaps matching TRBD2 (6 bases). The CDR3 runs 15 residues. The germline CDR1 and CDR2 sequences are MDHEN and SYDVKM. V was pared by 5 bases and J by 0 bases, with 11 bases between. CDR3 amino acids: CASSPGTLAKNIQYF. The CDR3 DNA reads TGTGCCAGCAGTCCCGGGACTTTAGCCAAAAACATTCAGTACTTC. The complete variable domain, with remaining parts taken from reference TRBV28 and TRBJ2-4, reads DVKVTQSSRYLVKRTGEKVFLECVQDMDHENMFWYRQDPGLGLRLIYFSYDVKMKEKGDIPEGYSVSREKKERFSLILESASTNQTSMYLCASSPGTLAKNIQYFGAGTRLSVL.

The CDR3 DNA follows: TGCAGTGCCTCCGGACTAGCGAATCTCTACGAGCAGTACTTC. It is translated as CSASGLANLYEQYF. The chain links TRBV20-1 to TRBJ2-7; TRBD2 agrees at 9 bases. Germline assignment: CDR1 DFQATT and CDR2 SNEGSKA (reference sequence). The CDR3 is 14 amino acids. V shed 6 bases and J 3 bases; nucleotides not matched to a gene: 9.

J is TRBJ2-5 and V is TRBV4-1; 8 positions agree with TRBD2. V lost 3 bases to trimming and J lost 3 bases; unmatched junction nucleotides: 9. The length of the CDR3 is 16 residues. Germline CDR1 reads MGHRA; CDR2 reads YSYEKL. CDR3 in DNA: TGCGCCAGCAGCCAGCTTCTAGCGGGCGGGGAAGAGACCCAGTACTTC. Residues: CASSQLLAGGEETQYF.

This clonotype has a handful of counts. The rearrangement links TRBV7-8 to TRBJ2-5; TRBD2 agrees at 11 bases. V gave up 7 bases and J gave up 5 bases; unmatched junction bases: 6. Germline CDR1 reads SGHVS; CDR2 reads FQNEAQ. The CDR3 extends over 14 amino acids. The CDR3 sequence: CASTRSGREETQYF. The DNA of the CDR3 is TGTGCCAGCACCCGTAGCGGGAGGGAGGAGACCCAGTACTTC.

The table lists this clonotype with a count of one. This chain links TRBV3-1 with TRBJ2-3, with D perhaps matching TRBD1 (6 bases). Trimming removed 1 base at V and 3 bases at J, with 11 bases between. This CDR3 has 15 residues. In germline, CDR1 is LGHDT, CDR2 YNNKEL (reference sequence). The CDR3 DNA reads as TGTGCCAGCAGCCAAGTACAGGGTTCGACAGATACGCAGTATTTT. It specifies CASSQVQGSTDTQYF.

This clonotype has ten or more counts. This sequence joins TRBV15 and TRBJ1-4, with TRBD1 matching over 7 bases. Trimming took 0 bases from V and 3 from J; bases not matched to a gene: 4. The CDR3 is 16 amino acids. From germline, CDR1 is LNHNV and CDR2 YYDKDF (reference sequence). The DNA for the CDR3 is TGTGCCACCAGCAGAGATTATCAGGGGGCTAATGAAAAACTGTTTTTT. This codes for CATSRDYQGANEKLFF.

The CDR3, as DNA: TGTGCCATCAGTGGGGGGACAGGTCAAGAGACCCAGTACTTC. Protein product: CAISGGTGQETQYF. The J gene is TRBJ2-5, the V gene TRBV10-3, with 8 bases identical to TRBD1. The V segment lost 4 bases and the J segment 2 bases; nucleotides outside the gene matches: 3. The germline V gene has CDR1 ENHRY and CDR2 SYGVKD. The CDR3 runs to 14 residues.

CDR3 nucleotide sequence: TGTGCCAGCAGCTTAGTCGACTACTTTGAGGCCGGGGAGCTGTTTTTT. Protein: CASSLVDYFEAGELFF. The chain employs TRBV11-2 and TRBJ2-2; maybe TRBD2 (5 bases). Trimming shortened V by 1 base and J by 6 bases, and 15 bases separated the two germline ends. The CDR3 contains 16 residues. Germline-derived CDR1 and CDR2 are SGHAT and FQNNGV.

The chain combines TRBV24-1 with TRBJ2-5, with TRBD1 identical over 8 bases. The germline gives CDR1 KGHDR, CDR2 SFDVKD. The CDR3 has 15 residues. J was trimmed by 2 bases and V by 3 bases; bases with no gene match: 4. This CDR3 reads CATSDPGTGQETQYF. CDR3 in DNA: TGTGCCACCAGTGATCCGGGGACAGGACAAGAGACCCAGTACTTC.

Many counts were recorded for this clonotype. This chain uses TRBV12-3 or TRBV12-4 with TRBJ2-7; maybe TRBD1 (6 bases). This CDR3 spans 15 amino acids. The germline V and J ends were trimmed by 7 bases and 0 bases, with 16 bases remaining between them. The CDR3 region is CASTSRGKSSYEQYF. The DNA for the CDR3 is TGTGCCAGCACCTCCAGGGGCAAAAGCTCCTACGAGCAGTACTTC.

V gene TRBV20-1 combines with J gene TRBJ2-7, with a possible D match to TRBD2 (5 bases). This CDR3 spans 12 amino acids. Germline lookup yields CDR1 DFQATT and CDR2 SNEGSKA (reference sequence). The V gene lost 6 bases and the J gene lost 7 bases, with 16 bases spanning the gap. CDR3 nucleotides: TGCAGTGCCCTATTGGCGGGTGGAGAGCAGTACTTC. It is translated as CSALLAGGEQYF.

The chain carries TRBV6-5 and TRBJ2-7, with 9 bases identical to TRBD1. Trimming cost V 1 base and J 0 bases; bases outside gene matches: 7. Per germline, CDR1 MNHEY and CDR2 SVGAGI. CDR3 length equals 17 residues. The CDR3 nucleotides are TGTGCCAGCAGTTACTTGTTCGGGACAGGGATCTCCTACGAGCAGTACTTC. It yields the protein CASSYLFGTGISYEQYF.

The rearrangement uses TRBV20-1 and TRBJ1-2; no firm D call. Germline CDR1 is DFQATT and CDR2 is SNEGSKA (reference sequence). This CDR3 region has 13 residues. Trimming took off 3 bases at V and 2 bases at J, with 10 bases between the two ends. The CDR3 nucleotides are TGCAGTGCTAGTTTGGAGGGCAACTATGGCTACACCTTC. Protein sequence: CSASLEGNYGYTF.

The DNA of the CDR3 is TGTGCCAGCAGCGAACCAAGGACAGGGAGCACCGGGGAGCTGTTTTTT. It is translated as CASSEPRTGSTGELFF. The gene calls are TRBV12-3 or TRBV12-4 and TRBJ2-2; 8 nucleotides line up with TRBD1. Trimming cost V 6 bases and J 4 bases; bases outside gene matches: 10. CDR3 length equals 16 residues.

In this sample, this clonotype turned up a few times. J is TRBJ1-4 and V is TRBV27, with D unclear. V lost 2 bases, J lost 7 bases, and 5 bases lay in between. This CDR3 is 12 amino acids long. The V gene's germline CDR1 is MNHEY and CDR2 SMNVEV (reference sequence). The CDR3 sequence: CASSLIGEKLFF. The CDR3 bases are TGTGCCAGCAGTTTAATTGGTGAAAAACTGTTTTTT.

DNA of the CDR3: TGTGCCAGCAGTTGGAGGGGACTAGCGGGCTCTGGGGCCAACGTCCTGACTTTC. Protein: CASSWRGLAGSGANVLTF. The rearrangement uses TRBV27 and TRBJ2-6; 12 nucleotides line up with TRBD2. This CDR3 contains 18 residues. From germline, CDR1 is MNHEY and CDR2 SMNVEV (reference sequence). With V trimmed by 4 bases and J by 0 bases, 4 bases remained unmatched.